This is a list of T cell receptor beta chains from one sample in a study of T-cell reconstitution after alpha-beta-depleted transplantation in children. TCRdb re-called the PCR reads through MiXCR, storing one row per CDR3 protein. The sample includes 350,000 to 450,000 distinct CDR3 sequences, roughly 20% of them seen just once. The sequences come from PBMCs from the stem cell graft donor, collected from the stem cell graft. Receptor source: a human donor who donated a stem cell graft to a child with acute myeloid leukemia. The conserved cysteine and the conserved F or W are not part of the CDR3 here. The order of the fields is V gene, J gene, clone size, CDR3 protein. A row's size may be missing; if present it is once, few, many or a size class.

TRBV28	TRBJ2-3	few	ASSTRSPLAGILDTQY
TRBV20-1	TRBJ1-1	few	SAMAGAGTEAF
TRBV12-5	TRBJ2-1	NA	ASGLSLRGGDEQF
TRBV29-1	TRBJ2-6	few	SVEASGANVLT
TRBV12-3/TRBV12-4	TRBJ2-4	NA	ASSWTLHIQY
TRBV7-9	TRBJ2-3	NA	ASSSPDRRSGDTQY
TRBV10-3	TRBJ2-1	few	AIRFGRGPEQF
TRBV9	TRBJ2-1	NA	ASSITGSNEQF
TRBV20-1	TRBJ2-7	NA	SAWTSGRGEQY
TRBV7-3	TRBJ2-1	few	ASSLLMGNEQF
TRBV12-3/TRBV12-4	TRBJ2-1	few	ASTPTGTGVNEQF
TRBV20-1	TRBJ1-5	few	SARDSRVNQPQH
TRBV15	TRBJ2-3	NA	ATSRDLLITSTDTQY
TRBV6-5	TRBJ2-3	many	ASNQREGLPDTQY
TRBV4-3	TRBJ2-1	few	ASSQEAFYHEEQF
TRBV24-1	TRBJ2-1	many	ATSDLTGDYNEQF
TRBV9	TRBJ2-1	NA	ASSVQPGLAAGGEQF
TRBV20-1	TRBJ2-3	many	SARGGSTDTQY
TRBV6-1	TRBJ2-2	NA	ASVPGDTGELF
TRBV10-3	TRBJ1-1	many	AISESGGLNTEAF
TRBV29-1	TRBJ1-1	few	SATKGGVIVAEAF
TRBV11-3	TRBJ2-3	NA	ASSSIGPSTDTQY
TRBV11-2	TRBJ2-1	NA	ASSLAPGGPPEQF
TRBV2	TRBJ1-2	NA	ANRGAYGYT
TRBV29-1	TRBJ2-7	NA	SVEDPDRYEQY
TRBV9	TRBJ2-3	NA	ASSESGRITDTQY
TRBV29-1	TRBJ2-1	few	SVDRTSYNEQF
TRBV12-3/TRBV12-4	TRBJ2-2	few	ASSERGLHTGELF
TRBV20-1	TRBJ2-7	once	NARVWREDIDYEQY
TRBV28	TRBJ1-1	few	ASSLRTDLGEAF
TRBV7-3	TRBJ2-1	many	ASSLTFGTEQF
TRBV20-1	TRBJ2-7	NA	SAREGGQPRFEQY
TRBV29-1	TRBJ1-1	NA	SVKQGQNTEAF
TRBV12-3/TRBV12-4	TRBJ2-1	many	ASSSGLGKYNEQF
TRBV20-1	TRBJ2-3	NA	SARDLLAGLSTDTQY
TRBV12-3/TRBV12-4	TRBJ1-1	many	ASSRQGPRRIGF
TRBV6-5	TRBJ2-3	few	ASRRNTDTQY
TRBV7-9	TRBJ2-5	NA	ASSLGPRVQETQY
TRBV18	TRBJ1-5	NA	ASSPVGDSNQPQH
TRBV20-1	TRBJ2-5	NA	NARSAVQETQY
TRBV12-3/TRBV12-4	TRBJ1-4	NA	ASRDTSRFEKLF
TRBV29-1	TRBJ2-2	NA	SVLRGPVNTGELF
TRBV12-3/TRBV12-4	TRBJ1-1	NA	ASNPTGGWTEAF
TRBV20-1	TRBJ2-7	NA	SASRSYEQY
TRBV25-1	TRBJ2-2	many	AITDKNTGELF
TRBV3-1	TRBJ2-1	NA	ASSQDPSGGPSDEQF
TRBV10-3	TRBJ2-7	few	ATENSGEQY
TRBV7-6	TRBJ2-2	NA	ASSPRPGLNTGELF
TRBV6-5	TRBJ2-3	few	ASSYGGSGGTDTQY
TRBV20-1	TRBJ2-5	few	SATGTGRETQY
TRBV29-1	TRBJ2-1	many	SAMPGSNEQF
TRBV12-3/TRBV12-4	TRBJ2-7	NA	ASSLQGATTYEQY
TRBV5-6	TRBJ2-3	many	ASSTLTRSRADTQY
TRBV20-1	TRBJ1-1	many	SARDQGGRGRVEAF
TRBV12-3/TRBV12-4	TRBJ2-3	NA	ASRFAGTSTDTQY